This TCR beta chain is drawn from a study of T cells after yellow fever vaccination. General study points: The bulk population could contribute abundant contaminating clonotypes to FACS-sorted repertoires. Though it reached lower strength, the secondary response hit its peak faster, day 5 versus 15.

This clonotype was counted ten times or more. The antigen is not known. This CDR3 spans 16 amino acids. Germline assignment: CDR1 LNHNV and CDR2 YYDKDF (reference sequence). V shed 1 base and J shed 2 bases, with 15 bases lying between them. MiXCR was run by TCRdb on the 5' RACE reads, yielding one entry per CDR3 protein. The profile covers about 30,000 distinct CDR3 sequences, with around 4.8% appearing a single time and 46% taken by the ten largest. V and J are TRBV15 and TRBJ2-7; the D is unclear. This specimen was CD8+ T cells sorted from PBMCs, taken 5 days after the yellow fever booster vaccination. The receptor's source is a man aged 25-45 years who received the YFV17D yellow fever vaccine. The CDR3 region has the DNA TGTGCCACCAGCAGAGCTACGTCGGCGGCCGCCTACGAGCAGTACTTC. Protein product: CATSRATSAAAYEQYF. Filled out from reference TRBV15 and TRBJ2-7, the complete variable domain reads DAMVIQNPRYQVTQFGKPVTLSCSQTLNHNVMYWYQQKSSQAPKLLFHYYDKDFNNEADTPDNFQSRRPNTSFCFLDIRSPGLGDTAMYLCATSRATSAAAYEQYFGPGTRLTVT.